This T cell receptor (beta chain) emerged from a study of T cell changes during pregnancy in multiple sclerosis. The V and J ends lost 5 bases and 2 bases, in that order; junction bases with no gene match: 10. Germline CDR1 is SGHTA and CDR2 is FQGNSA. The CDR3 totals 16 residues. The method was immunoSEQ multiplex PCR; TCRdb's version includes in-frame clones alone and lacks a portion of them. The data show roughly 93,000 clones, around 94% seen once. The genes are TRBV7-2 and TRBJ2-3; TRBD1 matches at 7 bases. Sequencing was performed on peripheral blood, taken after pregnancy. The source of this sequence is a female donor with multiple sclerosis, enrolled in a pregnancy study. DNA for the CDR3: TGTGCCAGCAGCCCGTGGAGAGGGGGCATCACAGATACGCAGTATTTT. It is translated as CASSPWRGGITDTQYF.